This T cell receptor (beta chain) was sequenced during a study of CXCR3-negative and CXCR3-positive naive CD8 T cells. As for the study in general: Roughly 135 million TRB reads were obtained overall (about 1.5 +/- 0.3 million per library). Study-wide results and caveats: Memory CD8+ cells showed much lower diversity, while both naive subsets were comparably high. TRB CDR3s were more hydrophobic in CXCR3-positive than in CXCR3-negative naive cells.

The germline CDR1 and CDR2 sequences are LGHNA and YSLEER. The CDR3 loop spans 16 amino acids. Worth noting for this clonotype: What it binds is unknown.

The method, 5' RACE with UMI labels, was used to prepare the TRB cDNA libraries. TCRdb re-called the 5' RACE reads, yielding one record per CDR3 amino acid sequence without DNA. This table lists about 85,000 distinct CDR3 sequences. Sequences were obtained from naive CXCR3+ CD8+ T cells from blood. The sample's subset: CD45RO-CCR7+CD27+CD95- naive CD8+ T cells expressing CXCR3 (TNR3+). The chain uses TRBV4-3 and TRBJ2-7; TCRdb's D call of TRBD1 is untestable without DNA. The clonotype comes from a human donor in good health. Some clones in this sample may be carry-over from other donors' samples. CDR3 sequence reads: CASSQEVGDGTYEQYF.